Listed here are 28 T cell receptor beta chains from one sample, sequenced in a study of shared clonotypes between healthy human individuals (dated by TCRdb to the early 2020s). To prepare the library, the immunoSEQ multiplex PCR assay was applied. TCRdb provides this immuneACCESS table in a form limited to in-frame rearrangements. Some clones are lacking; in checked studies, under half of them reflect an unresolved V gene, and why the rest are absent is not known. The sample has hundreds of thousands of clones on record, around 72% of them singletons. The ten biggest clones cover approximately 1.6% of the sample. The sequenced sample consisted of memory CD4+ T cells sorted from blood. The cell subset or site label, as the study defines it: CD45RA-negative fraction. The receptors originated from a woman aged 25-40 years in good health.

CDR3 sequence reads: CASSYEQGVDTQYF. CDR3 sequence (DNA): TGTGCCAGCAGTTACGAACAGGGAGTAGATACGCAGTATTTT. This chain joins TRBV6-5 and TRBJ2-3, with D possibly matching TRBD1 (6 bases). Germline V gene lookup returns CDR1 MNHEY and CDR2 SVGAGI. There are 14 residues in the CDR3. V was trimmed by 2 bases and J by 5 bases, leaving 11 bases between them.

This clone occurred once. V usage is TRBV10-2 and J usage is TRBJ1-1; TRBD1 is a possible D gene (6 bases). Germline CDR1 WSHSY, CDR2 SAAADI. This CDR3 contains 12 residues. V lost 8 bases, J lost 3 bases, and 10 bases lay in between. The CDR3 DNA reads as TGCGCCAGCCTAGGGGGGGACACTGAAGCTTTCTTT. Its protein is CASLGGDTEAFF.

The chain joins TRBV11-2 to TRBJ1-1, with D unresolved. The CDR3 is 14 residues long. Trimming cost V 4 bases and J 0 bases, with 9 bases left between them. Looked up from germline, CDR1 is SGHAT and CDR2 is FQNNGV. This CDR3 reads CASSSTDLNTEAFF. Written as DNA, the CDR3 is TGTGCCAGCAGCTCGACTGACCTGAACACTGAAGCTTTCTTT.

The V gene is TRBV28, the J gene TRBJ1-2; possible D gene TRBD1, 5 bases. Per germline, CDR1 MDHEN and CDR2 SYDVKM. Trimming removed 4 bases at V and 4 bases at J, with 13 bases between. The CDR3 extends over 14 amino acids. The CDR3 is CASSSRTLSYGYTF. Written as DNA, the CDR3 is TGTGCCAGCAGTTCCCGGACACTCTCCTATGGCTACACCTTC.

This clone was picked up one time. Within the sample, other DNA sequences also encode this same CDR3. The V and J genes are TRBV27 and TRBJ1-4, with D hard to call. This CDR3 spans 15 amino acids. V was trimmed by 0 bases and J by 0 bases, leaving 5 bases between them. Germline V gene lookup returns CDR1 MNHEY and CDR2 SMNVEV (reference sequence). CDR3 nucleotides: TGTGCCAGCAGTTTATCCTTTGCAACTAATGAAAAACTGTTTTTT. Residues: CASSLSFATNEKLFF.

This clone was observed a single time. The V call is TRBV28, the J call TRBJ1-1; no firm D call. Germline V CDR1 and CDR2: MDHEN, SYDVKM. V gave up 2 bases and J gave up 8 bases, with 9 bases separating them. The CDR3 covers 12 residues. The CDR3 region is CASSLHPREAFF. The CDR3 coding sequence is TGTGCCAGCAGTTTACATCCCCGAGAAGCTTTCTTT.

Worth noting for this clone: The same CDR3 is also encoded by other DNA sequences in this sample. The chain combines TRBV5-1 with TRBJ1-1, with D possibly matching TRBD1 (5 bases). Germline V gene sequence: CDR1 SGHRS, CDR2 YFSETQ. V was pared by 0 bases and J by 0 bases, with 6 bases between. The length of the CDR3 is 14 residues. CDR3 in amino acids: CASSLDRMNTEAFF. The CDR3 DNA follows: TGCGCCAGCAGCTTGGACAGGATGAACACTGAAGCTTTCTTT.

Worth noting for this clone: The sample has other DNA sequences that encode this CDR3 too. The chain is built from TRBV7-9 and TRBJ1-1; 7 nucleotides align to TRBD1. The length of the CDR3 is 14 residues. After removal of 4 bases from V and 1 base from J, the junction contained 3 bases not matched to a gene. Germline CDR1 and CDR2: SEHNR and FQNEAQ (reference sequence). CDR3 nucleotides: TGTGCCAGCAGCTCGGGACAGAAGAACACTGAAGCTTTCTTT. Amino acid sequence: CASSSGQKNTEAFF.

V usage is TRBV2 and J usage is TRBJ2-3; D gene ambiguous. The germline gives CDR1 SNHLY, CDR2 FYNNEI. V was trimmed by 8 bases and J by 3 bases, leaving 15 bases between them. CDR3 size: 14 residues. CDR3 amino acids: CASPLRLLTDTQYF. CDR3 in DNA: TGTGCCAGCCCCCTGAGGCTCCTGACAGATACGCAGTATTTT.

This clone was picked up a small number of times. The sample holds other DNA sequences that translate to the same CDR3. The V and J genes are TRBV27 and TRBJ2-2; no definite D call. Trimming left V 1 base short and J 6 bases short, with 3 bases between. From germline, CDR1 is MNHEY and CDR2 SMNVEV (reference sequence). This CDR3 has 12 residues. CDR3 in DNA: TGTGCCAGCAGTTTATTATCCGGGGAGCTGTTTTTT. Its translation is CASSLLSGELFF.

This clone was picked up many times. The chain links TRBV19 to TRBJ2-3, with 12 bases lining up with TRBD2. Trimming took 5 bases from V and 3 from J; bases not matched to a gene: 6. The germline V gene encodes CDR1 LNHDA and CDR2 SQIVND (reference sequence). The CDR3 contains 16 residues. CDR3 loop: CASSRALAGGTDTQYF. The CDR3, as DNA: TGTGCCAGTAGTCGAGCACTAGCGGGAGGTACAGATACGCAGTATTTT.

V gene TRBV28 combines with J gene TRBJ2-3; D gene uncertain. CDR3 length: 12 residues. Trimming left V 3 bases short and J 4 bases short, with 5 bases between. Germline assignment: CDR1 MDHEN and CDR2 SYDVKM. CDR3 in DNA: TGTGCCAGCAGTTTGATCGCAGATACGCAGTATTTT. This translates into CASSLIADTQYF.

This chain uses TRBV7-2 with TRBJ2-4, with a tentative D call TRBD2 (5 bases). Germline CDR1 is SGHTA and CDR2 is FQGNSA. Trimming removed 1 base at V and 0 bases at J, with 7 bases between. The CDR3 has 15 amino acids. CDR3 bases: TGTGCCAGCAGCTTAGGGAGGCTAGCCAAAAACATTCAGTACTTC. Translation: CASSLGRLAKNIQYF. The full variable domain, with the rest looked up from reference TRBV7-2 and TRBJ2-4, is GAGVSQSPSNKVTEKGKDVELRCDPISGHTALYWYRQSLGQGLEFLIYFQGNSAPDKSGLPSDRFSAERTGGSVSTLTIQRTQQEDSAVYLCASSLGRLAKNIQYFGAGTRLSVL.

The V gene is TRBV5-1, the J gene TRBJ2-3; D possibly matches TRBD1 or TRBD2 (5 bases each). This CDR3 contains 15 residues. Germline V gene lookup returns CDR1 SGHRS and CDR2 YFSETQ. Trimming pared 1 base from V and 2 bases from J, leaving 11 bases between. Here the CDR3 reads CASSLSPGTTDTQYF. DNA of the CDR3: TGCGCCAGCAGCTTGAGTCCGGGGACCACAGATACGCAGTATTTT.

The chain recombines TRBV18 with TRBJ2-4; D might be TRBD2 (6 bases). This CDR3 region has 15 residues. Trimming pared 2 bases from V and 1 base from J, leaving 9 bases between. Germline assignment: CDR1 KGHSH and CDR2 LQKENI. This CDR3 reads CASSPGGVAKNIQYF. In DNA form, the CDR3 reads TGTGCCAGCTCACCAGGAGGGGTGGCCAAAAACATTCAGTACTTC.

This clone was counted only a few times. The chain recombines TRBV4-1 with TRBJ2-7; possible D gene TRBD2, 5 bases. The germline V and J ends were trimmed by 2 bases and 7 bases, with 12 bases remaining between them. Germline V lookup: CDR1 MGHRA, CDR2 YSYEKL. This CDR3 contains 13 residues. Here the CDR3 DNA reads TGCGCCAGCAGCCAAATTCTAGCTTCTGAGCAGTACTTC. Translated: CASSQILASEQYF.

This clone has just one count. This chain links TRBV28 with TRBJ2-1, with D perhaps TRBD2 (5 bases). Trimming shortened V by 6 bases and J by 3 bases, and 9 bases separated the two germline ends. The germline V gene has CDR1 MDHEN and CDR2 SYDVKM. The CDR3 extends over 13 amino acids. CDR3 loop: CASSVGSYNEQFF. CDR3 bases: TGTGCCAGCAGCGTGGGGAGCTACAATGAGCAGTTCTTC.

The V gene is TRBV6-5, the J gene TRBJ1-2; D unresolved. The CDR3 is made up of 13 amino acids. Germline lookup yields CDR1 MNHEY and CDR2 SVGAGI. V gave up 2 bases and J gave up 2 bases, with 6 bases separating them. The CDR3 sequence: CASSYTVNYGYTF. As DNA, the CDR3 is TGTGCCAGCAGTTACACAGTGAACTATGGCTACACCTTC.

The chain is built from TRBV6-1 and TRBJ2-1; D remains unclear. The CDR3 runs 14 residues. The V end lost 10 bases, the J end lost 8 bases, and 21 bases lay between the germline ends. Germline lookup yields CDR1 MNHNS and CDR2 SASEGT. The CDR3 nucleotides are TGTGCCATCCTAACCCGACTGCCTACCGATGAGCAGTTCTTC. It codes for CAILTRLPTDEQFF.

Details on this clone: Other DNA variants within this sample encode the same CDR3. The rearrangement uses TRBV5-1 and TRBJ2-3; no definite D call. Trimming left V 0 bases short and J 6 bases short, with 5 bases between. This CDR3 region has 12 residues. Germline V lookup: CDR1 SGHRS, CDR2 YFSETQ. This CDR3 is CASSLAGDTQYF. DNA of the CDR3: TGCGCCAGCAGCTTGGCTGGGGATACGCAGTATTTT.

The rearrangement joins TRBV6-6 to TRBJ2-7; 9 nucleotides agree with TRBD1. Germline CDR1 MNHNY, CDR2 SVGAGI (reference sequence). Unmatched junction bases numbered 14, after V lost 9 bases and J lost 5 bases. The CDR3 is made up of 15 amino acids. For the CDR3, the DNA is TGTGCCAGTCACCCGGGTGGGACAGGGTCCAACGAGCAGTACTTC. Translating it yields CASHPGGTGSNEQYF.

The chain recombines TRBV6-5 with TRBJ2-1; possible D gene TRBD2, 5 bases. The CDR3 extends over 11 amino acids. Germline V lookup: CDR1 MNHEY, CDR2 SVGAGI. Trimming took off 0 bases at V and 15 bases at J, with 9 bases between the two ends. CDR3 residues: CASSYSRDWFF. DNA of the CDR3: TGTGCCAGCAGTTACTCCCGGGATTGGTTCTTC.

The chain joins TRBV29-1 to TRBJ2-1; 13 bases are shared with TRBD2. There are 17 residues in the CDR3. V lost 3 bases, J lost 0 bases, and 5 bases stayed unmatched. Germline loops: CDR1 SQVTM, CDR2 ANQGSEA. The CDR3 protein is CSVETSGRYPSYNEQFF. DNA for the CDR3: TGCAGCGTTGAGACTAGCGGGAGGTACCCCTCCTACAATGAGCAGTTCTTC.

V gene TRBV11-2 combines with J gene TRBJ1-2; tentative D call: TRBD1 (5 bases). Germline-derived CDR1 and CDR2 are SGHAT and FQNNGV. Trimming left V 1 base short and J 7 bases short, with 10 bases between. The CDR3 totals 13 residues. The CDR3 loop reads CASSLGQGLGYTF. DNA for the CDR3: TGTGCCAGCAGCTTAGGCCAGGGACTTGGCTACACCTTC. Based on the CDR3 plus reference TRBV11-2 and TRBJ1-2, the full variable domain is EAGVAQSPRYKIIEKRQSVAFWCNPISGHATLYWYQQILGQGPKLLIQFQNNGVVDDSQLPKDRFSAERLKGVDSTLKIQPAKLEDSAVYLCASSLGQGLGYTFGSGTRLTVV.

The rearrangement links TRBV4-1 to TRBJ2-7; 9 bases align to TRBD2. The CDR3 spans 20 residues. The J segment lost 3 bases and the V segment lost 4 bases, leaving 22 bases of the junction unmatched. The germline gives CDR1 MGHRA, CDR2 YSYEKL. The CDR3 here is CASSPLLPRASGTPYYEQYF. The CDR3 DNA reads TGCGCCAGCAGCCCCCTTCTCCCGAGGGCTAGCGGGACCCCGTACTACGAGCAGTACTTC.

The chain uses TRBV10-3 and TRBJ2-5; 7 bases align to TRBD1. V lost 7 bases, J lost 2 bases, and 4 bases stayed unmatched. Germline values: CDR1 ENHRY, CDR2 SYGVKD. This CDR3 comprises 13 residues. The CDR3 reads CAIKGGQQETQYF. The CDR3 region has the DNA TGTGCCATCAAAGGGGGACAGCAAGAGACCCAGTACTTC.

The V gene is TRBV7-6, the J gene TRBJ2-2; D is undetermined. Germline loops: CDR1 SGHVS, CDR2 FNYEAQ. CDR3 length: 11 residues. V lost 5 bases, J lost 10 bases, and 8 bases lay in between. CDR3 nucleotides: TGTGCCAGCAGCCCGGCGTCGGAGCTGTTTTTT. This translates into CASSPASELFF.

V gene TRBV11-1 combines with J gene TRBJ2-5, with TRBD2 identical over 11 bases. The germline V gene encodes CDR1 SGHAT and CDR2 FQDESV (reference sequence). The CDR3 consists of 15 residues. V gave up 4 bases and J gave up 5 bases; unmatched junction bases: 6. The CDR3 DNA sequence: TGTGCCAGCAGCTCCCCTAGCGGGAGGATTGAGACCCAGTACTTC. Encoded protein: CASSSPSGRIETQYF.